The sequence of this T cell receptor (beta chain) was determined in a study of identical twins. The study, taken as a whole, reports: Invariant populations such as MAIT and iNKT cells could partly muddle zero-insertion analyses. In cord blood, abundant beta clonotypes had fewer insertions; memory showed no trend. With beta out-of-frame sequences, excess sharing by twins was weaker.

A universal primer site was incorporated via template switching, and the cDNA contained unique molecular identifiers. Via MiXCR, TCRdb re-called the 5' RACE reads, giving one row per CDR3 protein. The data show 350,000 to 450,000 distinct CDR3 sequences, with less than 20% seen just once and 12% held by the top ten. Germline values: CDR1 DFQATT, CDR2 SNEGSKA (reference sequence). The CDR3 sequence is 16 residues long. Trimming pared 2 bases from V and 8 bases from J, leaving 25 bases between. This clonotype has a handful of counts. The antigen is undetermined. The V and J genes are TRBV20-1 and TRBJ2-7; D may be TRBD2 (7 bases). This receptor was identified in a man over 45 in good health. The specimen was naive T cells sorted from blood. CDR3 coding DNA: TGCAGTGCTAGACGTTCTGGGACACGGACGGGGGGTAAGCAGTACTTC. Its translation is CSARRSGTRTGGKQYF.